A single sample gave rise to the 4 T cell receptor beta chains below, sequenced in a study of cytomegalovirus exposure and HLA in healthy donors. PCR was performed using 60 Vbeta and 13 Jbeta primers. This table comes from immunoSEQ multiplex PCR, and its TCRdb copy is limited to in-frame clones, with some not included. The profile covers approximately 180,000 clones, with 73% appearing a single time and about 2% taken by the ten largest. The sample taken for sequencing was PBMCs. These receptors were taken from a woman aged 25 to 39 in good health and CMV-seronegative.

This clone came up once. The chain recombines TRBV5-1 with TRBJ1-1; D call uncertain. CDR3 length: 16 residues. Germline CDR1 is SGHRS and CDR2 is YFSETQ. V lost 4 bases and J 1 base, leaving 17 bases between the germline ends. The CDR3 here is CASSLHSTSRNTEAFF. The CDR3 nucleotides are TGCGCCAGCAGCCTACACTCCACTAGTCGGAACACTGAAGCTTTCTTT.

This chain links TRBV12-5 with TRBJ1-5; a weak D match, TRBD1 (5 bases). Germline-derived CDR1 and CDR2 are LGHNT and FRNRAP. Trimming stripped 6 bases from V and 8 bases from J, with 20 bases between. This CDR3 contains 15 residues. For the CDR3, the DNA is TGTGCTAGTGGCCCCTCCCTCGGGGGGACGGAGCCCCAGCATTTT. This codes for CASGPSLGGTEPQHF.

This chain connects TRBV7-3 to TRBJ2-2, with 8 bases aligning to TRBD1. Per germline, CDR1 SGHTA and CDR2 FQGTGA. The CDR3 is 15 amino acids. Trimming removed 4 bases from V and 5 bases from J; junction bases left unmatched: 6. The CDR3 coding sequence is TGTGCCAGCAGCTCCTCACACAGGGGGACCGGGGAGCTGTTTTTT. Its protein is CASSSSHRGTGELFF.

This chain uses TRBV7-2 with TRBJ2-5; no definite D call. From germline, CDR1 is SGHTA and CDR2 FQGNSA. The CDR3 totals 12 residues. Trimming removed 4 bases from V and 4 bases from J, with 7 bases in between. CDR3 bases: TGTGCCAGCAGCTCAGTCCGAGAGACCCAGTACTTC. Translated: CASSSVRETQYF.